A single sample gave rise to the 8 T cell receptor beta chains below, sequenced in a study of cytomegalovirus exposure and HLA in healthy donors. The primer mix had 60 Vbeta and 13 Jbeta primers. This table comes from immunoSEQ multiplex PCR, and its TCRdb copy is limited to in-frame clones, with some not included. The data contain 60,000 to 75,000 clones, 75% to 90% of them singletons. The material sequenced was PBMCs. The receptors stem from a woman aged 30 to 39 in good health and CMV-seropositive.

This clone was seen only once. The chain joins TRBV10-2 to TRBJ2-1, with 7 bases matching TRBD2. This CDR3 is 14 amino acids long. Germline V lookup: CDR1 WSHSY, CDR2 SAAADI. Germline trimming cut 8 bases from V and 6 bases from J; bases unmatched to any gene: 10. CDR3 residues: CASSQATSFNEQFF. The CDR3 bases are TGCGCCAGCTCTCAAGCGACTAGCTTCAATGAGCAGTTCTTC.

V is TRBV19 and J is TRBJ2-5; D possibly corresponds to TRBD2 (5 bases). The DNA end favors TRBJ2-7, so the J call may be wrong. Germline V gene data show CDR1 as LNHDA and CDR2 as SQIVND (reference sequence). The CDR3 sequence is 12 residues long. The CDR3 DNA reads TGTGCCAGTAGTATTAGCGCGGGCGAGCAGTACTTC. This translates into CASSISAGEQYF.

The chain is built from TRBV6-1 and TRBJ2-7; 8 bases fit TRBD2. The V gene end was trimmed by 7 bases and the J gene end by 2 bases; junction bases not matched to a gene: 4. This CDR3 is 13 amino acids long. Looked up from germline, CDR1 is MNHNS and CDR2 is SASEGT. The CDR3 region has the DNA TGTGCCAGCATGGTAGCGGGGACCTACGAGCAGTACTTC. Translation: CASMVAGTYEQYF.

The rearrangement joins TRBV25-1 to TRBJ1-1; tentative D call: TRBD1 (6 bases). CDR3 length: 13 residues. Trimming removed 4 bases at V and 4 bases at J, with 10 bases between. CDR1 MGHDK and CDR2 SYGVNS come from the germline V gene. In nucleotides, the CDR3 is TGTGCCAGCAGTGCCATACAGGGCACTGAAGCTTTCTTT. Translation gives CASSAIQGTEAFF.

The genes are TRBV19 and TRBJ2-1; TRBD2 matches at 8 bases. Losses at the gene ends were 1 base for V and 10 bases for J; bases not matched to a gene: 9. CDR3 size: 15 residues. CDR1 is LNHDA and CDR2 is SQIVND in the germline V gene (reference sequence). The CDR3, as DNA: TGTGCCAGTAGTATAGTGGGTCGAGCGGGAGACGAGCAGTTCTTC. This gives the protein CASSIVGRAGDEQFF.

This chain links TRBV7-6 with TRBJ2-2, with a possible D match to TRBD1 (6 bases). Germline values: CDR1 SGHVS, CDR2 FNYEAQ. This CDR3 comprises 15 residues. V lost 7 bases, J lost 6 bases, and 18 bases lay in between. CDR3 amino acids: CASTLSVSGAGELFF. In nucleotides, the CDR3 is TGTGCCAGCACCCTTAGTGTCTCAGGGGCCGGGGAGCTGTTTTTT.

The chain recombines TRBV4-2 with TRBJ2-2; 8 bases align to TRBD2. There are 16 residues in the CDR3. Germline V gives CDR1 LGHNA, CDR2 YNFKEQ. V shed 4 bases and J 3 bases; nucleotides not matched to a gene: 7. The CDR3, as DNA: TGTGCCAGCAGCCCTTTCCAAGCGGGAGACACCGGGGAGCTGTTTTTT. This encodes CASSPFQAGDTGELFF.

The chain carries TRBV15 and TRBJ2-5, with 8 bases matching TRBD2. The CDR3 spans 15 residues. V lost 8 bases and J lost 1; bases outside the gene matches: 9. Germline CDR1 LNHNV, CDR2 YYDKDF (reference sequence). The CDR3 DNA follows: TGTGCCACCCGGAAGGAACTAGCGGCCCAAGAGACCCAGTACTTC. It yields the protein CATRKELAAQETQYF.